Below are 21 T cell receptor beta chains sequenced from a single sample in a study of T cell responses to AZD1222 COVID-19 vaccine. TCRdb's table, derived via immunoSEQ multiplex PCR, lists solely in-frame clones and lacks some. The table lists approximately 180,000 clones, more than 75% of them singletons. Sequencing used peripheral blood, obtained 28 days after the second AZD1222 dose. These receptors all stem from an adult who received the AZD1222 COVID-19 vaccine.

This rearrangement joins TRBV18 to TRBJ2-7, with 12 bases lining up with TRBD2. Germline V gene lookup returns CDR1 KGHSH and CDR2 LQKENI. The V segment lost 5 bases and the J segment 1 base; nucleotides outside the gene matches: 0. This CDR3 region has 14 residues. CDR3 in DNA: TGTGCCAGCTCAGGACTAGCGGGGTCCTACGAGCAGTACTTC. Protein product: CASSGLAGSYEQYF.

The rearrangement joins TRBV30 to TRBJ2-5; 10 nucleotides agree with TRBD2. Germline CDR1 is GTSNPN and CDR2 is SVGIG (reference sequence). V dropped 5 bases and J dropped 4; count of bases not matched to a gene: 10. This CDR3 is built from 15 residues. The CDR3 protein is CAWGEGLAGGETQYF. DNA for the CDR3: TGTGCCTGGGGGGAGGGATTAGCGGGAGGAGAGACCCAGTACTTC.

This clone has a single count. The genes are TRBV28 and TRBJ2-2, with TRBD1 matching 9 bases. CDR1 MDHEN and CDR2 SYDVKM come from the germline V gene. J was trimmed by 5 bases and V by 7 bases; bases with no gene match: 8. The CDR3 totals 15 residues. Here the CDR3 reads CASTQRDRVTGELFF. The CDR3 coding sequence is TGTGCCAGCACTCAAAGGGACAGGGTTACCGGGGAGCTGTTTTTT.

The V and J genes are TRBV25-1 and TRBJ2-7; D is ambiguous. The germline CDR1 and CDR2 sequences are MGHDK and SYGVNS. Trimming cost V 1 base and J 1 base, with 14 bases left between them. The CDR3 is 16 amino acids. CDR3 nucleotide sequence: TGTGCCAGCAGTGAATCTGCGCAGCCGAGATCCTACGAGCAGTACTTC. This encodes CASSESAQPRSYEQYF.

J is TRBJ2-1 and V is TRBV25-1; possibly TRBD1 for D (5 bases). The CDR3 has 13 amino acids. Deletions cut 3 bases from V and 8 bases from J, with 11 bases between. Germline V gene data show CDR1 as MGHDK and CDR2 as SYGVNS. The CDR3 DNA reads as TGTGCCAGCAGTGACAGGGCCAGGGATGAGCAGTTCTTC. It encodes CASSDRARDEQFF.

V gene TRBV19 combines with J gene TRBJ1-1; TRBD1 matches 8 bases. The V gene's germline CDR1 is LNHDA and CDR2 SQIVND (reference sequence). Germline trimming cut 4 bases from V and 3 bases from J; bases unmatched to any gene: 1. The CDR3 has 13 residues. CDR3 in DNA: TGTGCCAGTAGTACGACAGGGGACACTGAAGCTTTCTTT. This gives the protein CASSTTGDTEAFF. Filled out from reference TRBV19 and TRBJ1-1, the complete variable domain reads DGGITQSPKYLFRKEGQNVTLSCEQNLNHDAMYWYRQDPGQGLRLIYYSQIVNDFQKGDIAEGYSVSREKKESFPLTVTSAQKNPTAFYLCASSTTGDTEAFFGQGTRLTVV.

In its sample, this clone was seen a few times. The chain carries TRBV27 and TRBJ1-2; the D is unclear. The CDR3 has 9 amino acids. V was clipped by 10 bases and J by 6 bases, with 6 bases between them. Germline-derived CDR1 and CDR2 are MNHEY and SMNVEV (reference sequence). The CDR3 DNA follows: TGTGCCACCATAGATGGCTACACCTTC. Amino acid sequence: CATIDGYTF.

The CDR3 region is CASGGVRNTEAFF. Written as DNA, the CDR3 is TGTGCCAGCGGAGGGGTCCGGAACACTGAAGCTTTCTTT. J is TRBJ1-1 and V is TRBV19, with TRBD1 as a possible D gene (5 bases). Germline V gene data show CDR1 as LNHDA and CDR2 as SQIVND (reference sequence). With 9 bases removed from V and 1 base from J, the gap between germline ends came to 12 bases. CDR3 length equals 13 residues.

V gene TRBV4-1 combines with J gene TRBJ2-3, with a possible D match to TRBD2 (6 bases). Trimming pared 3 bases from V and 0 bases from J, leaving 16 bases between. Germline V gene lookup returns CDR1 MGHRA and CDR2 YSYEKL. The CDR3 is 17 amino acids. The CDR3 here is CASSQNRDFASTDTQYF. As DNA, the CDR3 is TGCGCCAGCAGCCAGAACCGGGACTTTGCTAGCACAGATACGCAGTATTTT.

The rearrangement uses TRBV9 and TRBJ2-3; TRBD2 aligns across 7 bases. This CDR3 spans 14 amino acids. Germline lookup yields CDR1 SGDLS and CDR2 YYNGEE. The V segment lost 5 bases and the J segment 0 bases; nucleotides outside the gene matches: 3. The DNA for the CDR3 is TGTGCCAGCAGTAGCGGGCCAAGCACAGATACGCAGTATTTT. Its protein is CASSSGPSTDTQYF.

V and J are TRBV5-4 and TRBJ2-1, with 14 bases matching TRBD2. The V and J ends lost 2 bases and 3 bases, in that order; junction bases with no gene match: 7. This CDR3 has 18 residues. From germline, CDR1 is SGHNT and CDR2 YYREEE (reference sequence). CDR3 sequence (DNA): TGTGCCAGCAGCTTTGGGGGACTAGCGGGAGCAAACTACAATGAGCAGTTCTTC. Its translation is CASSFGGLAGANYNEQFF.

V and J are TRBV18 and TRBJ2-1; D is undetermined. Germline V CDR1 and CDR2: KGHSH, LQKENI. This CDR3 has 14 residues. Trimming removed 1 base from V and 10 bases from J, with 14 bases in between. DNA for the CDR3: TGTGCCAGCTCACCACGGGTGGCGGACGAAGAGCAGTTCTTC. It translates to CASSPRVADEEQFF.

The rearrangement links TRBV11-3 to TRBJ2-7; 8 nucleotides agree with TRBD1. CDR3 length equals 14 residues. Germline V CDR1 and CDR2: SGHNT, YENEEA. Germline trimming cut 4 bases from V and 6 bases from J; bases unmatched to any gene: 8. The CDR3 region has the DNA TGTGCCAGCAGCTCACCCTCAGGGGGCACCGAGCAGTACTTC. Its translation: CASSSPSGGTEQYF.

This sequence joins TRBV6-2 or TRBV6-3 and TRBJ2-5; 7 nucleotides line up with TRBD2. This CDR3 has 15 amino acids. J was trimmed by 2 bases and V by 2 bases; bases with no gene match: 5. Germline CDR1 MNHEY, CDR2 SVGEGT. The CDR3, as DNA: TGTGCCAGCAGTTACGACCAGGGACTACAAGAGACCCAGTACTTC. Its protein product is CASSYDQGLQETQYF.

V is TRBV14 and J is TRBJ2-2; D gene unclear. Deletions cut 1 base from V and 8 bases from J, with 11 bases between. The CDR3 runs to 14 residues. Germline CDR1 reads SGHDN; CDR2 reads FVKESK. CDR3 in DNA: TGTGCCAGCAGCCAAGTCCGGGCCGTAGGGGAGCTGTTTTTT. Its translation is CASSQVRAVGELFF.

The gene calls are TRBV27 and TRBJ1-5; tentative D call: TRBD1 (5 bases). The V end was cut by 5 bases, the J end by 5 bases, with 13 bases between. CDR1 is MNHEY, CDR2 SMNVEV, per germline (reference sequence). The CDR3 is 14 residues long. The CDR3 coding sequence is TGTGCCAGCAGTCCTAGGGACGGATATCAGCCCCAGCATTTT. Its translation is CASSPRDGYQPQHF.

This clone has just one count. The rearrangement links TRBV24-1 to TRBJ2-5, with D possibly being TRBD2 (7 bases). The CDR3 consists of 16 residues. Germline values: CDR1 KGHDR, CDR2 SFDVKD. V was shortened by 4 bases and J by 5 bases, with 19 bases between the two germline ends. The CDR3 protein is CATSDPWRGEGETQYF. For the CDR3, the DNA is TGTGCCACCAGTGACCCATGGAGGGGGGAGGGGGAGACCCAGTACTTC.

V usage is TRBV30 and J usage is TRBJ1-5; possible D gene TRBD1, 6 bases. With 3 bases removed from V and 1 base from J, the gap between germline ends came to 10 bases. Germline lookup yields CDR1 GTSNPN and CDR2 SVGIG (reference sequence). The CDR3 is made up of 14 amino acids. The CDR3 DNA sequence: TGTGCCTGGAGCTGGACAGCCAGCAATCAGCCCCAGCATTTT. Protein product: CAWSWTASNQPQHF.

The chain uses TRBV3-1 (or the pseudogene TRBV3-2) and TRBJ1-2, with unresolved D. The germline V and J ends were trimmed by 1 base and 7 bases, with 7 bases remaining between them. Germline CDR1 and CDR2: LGHDT and YNNKEL (reference sequence). This CDR3 region has 12 residues. CDR3 residues: CASSQGEGGYTF. DNA of the CDR3: TGTGCCAGCAGCCAAGGTGAGGGTGGCTACACCTTC.

This chain links TRBV7-8 with TRBJ1-4, with TRBD1 matching 9 bases. This CDR3 contains 15 residues. V shed 5 bases, J shed 7 bases, and the junction held 8 bases outside the gene matches. Germline loops: CDR1 SGHVS, CDR2 FQNEAQ. In DNA, the CDR3 is TGTGCCAGCAGCGACTGGACAGGGGCGGGTGAAAAACTGTTTTTT. The encoded protein is CASSDWTGAGEKLFF.

The chain carries TRBV5-6 and TRBJ2-2; D is tentatively TRBD1 or TRBD2 (5 bases each). Germline V lookup: CDR1 SGHDT, CDR2 YYEEEE. The CDR3 spans 14 residues. The V gene lost 0 bases and the J gene lost 8 bases, with 11 bases spanning the gap. CDR3 protein: CASSLAGTSGELFF. CDR3 nucleotides: TGTGCCAGCAGCTTGGCGGGGACCTCAGGGGAGCTGTTTTTT.